These 29 T cell receptor beta chains originate from one sample sequenced in a study of T cells in localized non-small cell lung cancer (TCRdb year 2020). To prepare the library, the immunoSEQ multiplex PCR assay was applied. TCRdb mirrors the immuneACCESS table, restricted to in-frame sequences. Some clones are absent from its copies; in checked studies, under half trace to an unresolved V gene, and the reason for the others is unknown. Present in this sample are approximately 34,000 clones, roughly 89% of which were seen just once. Less than 9% of the sample comes from the top ten. The source material was peripheral blood, sampled before any cancer treatment. These receptors were collected from a woman aged 40-69 years with stage I lung adenocarcinoma.

The CDR3 reads CASERSRLNYGYTF. In DNA, the CDR3 is TGTGCCAGCGAGCGGTCGCGACTGAACTATGGCTACACCTTC. The chain combines TRBV6-1 with TRBJ1-2; the D is unclear. Germline-derived CDR1 and CDR2 are MNHNS and SASEGT. V was trimmed by 8 bases and J by 2 bases, leaving 15 bases between them. The CDR3 contains 14 residues.

This chain uses TRBV27 with TRBJ1-2; 9 bases align to TRBD1. Germline CDR1 and CDR2: MNHEY and SMNVEV (reference sequence). This CDR3 has 18 amino acids. V lost 0 bases, J lost 2 bases, and 10 bases stayed unmatched. The CDR3 nucleotides read TGTGCCAGCAGTTTATCCCTTCCTACAGGGGGCCGAAACTATGGCTACACCTTC. Amino acids: CASSLSLPTGGRNYGYTF.

The rearrangement joins TRBV4-1 to TRBJ2-3, with D possibly being TRBD1 (6 bases). Per germline, CDR1 MGHRA and CDR2 YSYEKL. This CDR3 contains 13 residues. Trimming left V 4 bases short and J 6 bases short, with 11 bases between. CDR3 nucleotide sequence: TGCGCCAGCAGCCGCACAGGGTACGATACGCAGTATTTT. Translated: CASSRTGYDTQYF.

This clone was found once. CDR3 sequence: CAWSVARDRPNYGYTF. The CDR3 DNA sequence: TGTGCCTGGAGTGTAGCCAGGGACCGACCTAACTATGGCTACACCTTC. The chain combines TRBV30 with TRBJ1-2; perhaps TRBD1 as D (5 bases). Between the trimmed V and J ends, which lost 0 bases and 0 bases, there was a span of 14 bases. Per germline, CDR1 GTSNPN and CDR2 SVGIG (reference sequence). There are 16 residues in the CDR3. Complete variable domain (other parts from reference TRBV30 and TRBJ1-2): SQTIHQWPATLVQPVGSPLSLECTVEGTSNPNLYWYRQAAGRGLQLLFYSVGIGQISSEVPQNLSASRPQDRQFILSSKKLLLSDSGFYLCAWSVARDRPNYGYTFGSGTRLTVV.

This chain links TRBV7-9 with TRBJ1-1; D is ambiguous. Germline V gene sequence: CDR1 SEHNR, CDR2 FQNEAQ (reference sequence). Trimming left V 1 base short and J 7 bases short, with 7 bases between. CDR3 size: 12 residues. CDR3 bases: TGTGCCAGCAGCTTAGAAAGCAGTGAAGCTTTCTTT. Amino acid sequence: CASSLESSEAFF.

The chain uses TRBV30 and TRBJ2-5; TRBD1 might be the D (6 bases). Germline CDR1 is GTSNPN and CDR2 is SVGIG (reference sequence). Deletions cut 2 bases from V and 2 bases from J, with 18 bases between. The CDR3 is 16 amino acids. CDR3: CAWSPPVGTKQETQYF. The CDR3 DNA reads as TGTGCCTGGAGTCCACCCGTCGGGACAAAGCAAGAGACCCAGTACTTC.

This clone was counted only a few times. The rearrangement uses TRBV27 and TRBJ1-2; 7 bases match TRBD1. The germline V gene has CDR1 MNHEY and CDR2 SMNVEV (reference sequence). Trimming removed 2 bases from V and 8 bases from J; junction bases left unmatched: 8. This CDR3 spans 14 amino acids. The CDR3 nucleotides are TGTGCCAGCAGTTTAAAAGGGGGCGTCTGGGGCTACACCTTC. As protein: CASSLKGGVWGYTF.

V is TRBV5-1 and J is TRBJ2-5, with D perhaps TRBD1 (5 bases). Germline V CDR1 and CDR2: SGHRS, YFSETQ. The CDR3 runs 15 residues. Between the trimmed V and J ends, which lost 1 base and 1 base, there was a span of 11 bases. The CDR3 DNA reads as TGCGCCAGCAGCTTGCTGACAGCTACCCAAGAGACCCAGTACTTC. Translating gives CASSLLTATQETQYF. Full variable domain (outside the CDR3, taken from reference TRBV5-1 and TRBJ2-5): KAGVTQTPRYLIKTRGQQVTLSCSPISGHRSVSWYQQTPGQGLQFLFEYFSETQRNKGNFPGRFSGRQFSNSRSEMNVSTLELGDSALYLCASSLLTATQETQYFGPGTRLLVL.

The CDR3 region has the DNA TGTGCCTCACGAGGGGGGTTGGGCACCGGGGAGCTGTTTTTT. Translation gives CASRGGLGTGELFF. This sequence joins TRBV6-1 and TRBJ2-2; TRBD1 or TRBD2 may be the D gene (6 bases each). Germline CDR1 reads MNHNS; CDR2 reads SASEGT. The CDR3 sequence is 14 residues long. V lost 11 bases to trimming and J lost 4 bases, with 17 bases between them.

The rearrangement joins TRBV29-1 to TRBJ1-1; 10 bases fit TRBD1. Per the germline V gene, CDR1 is SQVTM and CDR2 is ANQGSEA. J gave up 2 bases and V 1 base, and 4 bases lay outside the gene matches. CDR3 length: 15 amino acids. CDR3: CSVEGTGGRNTEAFF. CDR3 in DNA: TGCAGCGTTGAAGGGACAGGGGGTAGAAACACTGAAGCTTTCTTT.

The chain joins TRBV29-1 to TRBJ2-7; tentative D call: TRBD1 (5 bases). The V gene lost 3 bases and the J gene lost 3 bases, with 15 bases spanning the gap. There are 14 residues in the CDR3. Per the germline V gene, CDR1 is SQVTM and CDR2 is ANQGSEA. This CDR3 is CSVDRGWPFYEQYF. CDR3 sequence (DNA): TGCAGCGTTGATAGGGGATGGCCCTTCTACGAGCAGTACTTC.

This chain uses TRBV6-6 with TRBJ1-1, with D possibly being TRBD1 (5 bases). Trimming cost V 2 bases and J 6 bases, with 10 bases left between them. CDR3 length equals 13 residues. Germline V gene sequence: CDR1 MNHNY, CDR2 SVGAGI (reference sequence). CDR3 bases: TGTGCCAGCAGTTACGGGGGGGTTCCTGAAGCTTTCTTT. Protein sequence: CASSYGGVPEAFF.

The chain has TRBV11-2 and TRBJ1-2, with a weak D call TRBD1 (5 bases). This CDR3 comprises 13 residues. Germline V CDR1 and CDR2: SGHAT, FQNNGV. The germline V and J ends were trimmed by 1 base and 6 bases, with 9 bases remaining between them. The CDR3 reads CASSLGQLDGYTF. CDR3 DNA sequence: TGTGCCAGCAGCTTAGGACAGCTGGATGGCTACACCTTC.

V gene TRBV19 combines with J gene TRBJ2-1, with 13 bases that match TRBD2. This CDR3 is built from 15 residues. In germline, CDR1 is LNHDA, CDR2 SQIVND (reference sequence). V shed 6 bases and J 7 bases; nucleotides not matched to a gene: 6. The CDR3 loop is CASSLLAGGPNEQFF. The CDR3 DNA is TGTGCCAGTAGCCTACTAGCGGGGGGGCCGAATGAGCAGTTCTTC.

The chain joins TRBV2 to TRBJ2-1, with 12 bases that match TRBD2. Germline CDR1 reads SNHLY; CDR2 reads FYNNEI. The junction had 2 bases not matched to a gene; V was cut back by 5 bases and J by 6 bases. This CDR3 region has 14 residues. DNA for the CDR3: TGTGCCAGCAGTCGGACTAGCGGGGTCAATGAGCAGTTCTTC. As protein: CASSRTSGVNEQFF.

This clone was seen a single time. The chain recombines TRBV30 with TRBJ1-6; 8 nucleotides match TRBD1. Germline V CDR1 and CDR2: GTSNPN, SVGIG (reference sequence). Losses at the gene ends were 3 bases for V and 0 bases for J; bases not matched to a gene: 1. This CDR3 has 15 residues. The CDR3: CAWRGTGSYNSPLHF. As DNA, the CDR3 is TGTGCCTGGAGGGGGACAGGCTCCTATAATTCACCCCTCCACTTT.

This clone was observed a few times. The chain carries TRBV6-1 and TRBJ1-6; D gene unclear. The V end was cut by 6 bases, the J end by 8 bases, with 8 bases between. This CDR3 has 12 amino acids. Germline V gene data show CDR1 as MNHNS and CDR2 as SASEGT. CDR3 DNA sequence: TGTGCCAGCAGCCCAGCCTATTCACCCCTCCACTTT. This sequence encodes CASSPAYSPLHF.

This clone was observed a handful of times. The V call is TRBV11-2, the J call TRBJ1-1; D is uncertain. This CDR3 has 13 amino acids. V lost 1 base to trimming and J lost 9 bases, with 12 bases between them. Germline V CDR1 and CDR2: SGHAT, FQNNGV. CDR3 residues: CASSLVADSQAFF. CDR3 coding DNA: TGTGCCAGCAGCTTAGTTGCGGACTCTCAAGCTTTCTTT.

The chain uses TRBV28 and TRBJ1-5; maybe TRBD1 (5 bases). V lost 11 bases to trimming and J lost 2 bases, with 13 bases between them. CDR1 MDHEN and CDR2 SYDVKM come from the germline V gene. The CDR3 spans 13 residues. The CDR3 region has the DNA TGTGCCGGTGGGGCGGGGGGCAATCAGCCCCAGCATTTT. Protein product: CAGGAGGNQPQHF.

This chain links TRBV9 with TRBJ2-3; 8 positions agree with TRBD2. CDR1 and CDR2 from the germline V gene are SGDLS and YYNGEE. This CDR3 is 15 amino acids long. The junction had 5 bases not matched to a gene; V was cut back by 4 bases and J by 1 base. The CDR3 DNA reads TGTGCCAGCAGCATTTCGGGACTAGGCACAGATACGCAGTATTTT. Translated: CASSISGLGTDTQYF.

V is TRBV29-1 and J is TRBJ1-1; a weak D match, TRBD1 (6 bases). The CDR3 sequence is 14 residues long. Per germline, CDR1 SQVTM and CDR2 ANQGSEA. V was trimmed by 7 bases and J by 1 base, leaving 16 bases between them. The CDR3 coding sequence is TGCAGCGGCCAACGGGGGGCATGGAACACTGAAGCTTTCTTT. As protein: CSGQRGAWNTEAFF.

V and J are TRBV7-8 and TRBJ2-1; D not certain. Germline V gene lookup returns CDR1 SGHVS and CDR2 FQNEAQ. The CDR3 runs to 14 residues. The V and J ends lost 1 base and 8 bases respectively, with 12 bases between them. CDR3 residues: CASSLDLPRYEQFF. The CDR3 DNA is TGTGCCAGCAGCTTAGACCTTCCCAGGTATGAGCAGTTCTTC.

This clone was observed a handful of times. This rearrangement joins TRBV2 to TRBJ1-6; the match to TRBD1 covers 9 bases. V was clipped by 5 bases and J by 8 bases; unmatched bases: 7. The CDR3 is 15 amino acids. The germline V gene has CDR1 SNHLY and CDR2 FYNNEI. CDR3 sequence reads: CASSLQGAPDSPLHF. The CDR3 DNA reads TGTGCCAGCAGTTTACAGGGGGCGCCGGATTCACCCCTCCACTTT.

This sequence joins TRBV28 and TRBJ1-4; TRBD1 is a possible D gene (5 bases). Per germline, CDR1 MDHEN and CDR2 SYDVKM. Trimming cost V 6 bases and J 0 bases, with 14 bases left between them. The CDR3 extends over 16 amino acids. CDR3 coding DNA: TGTGCCAGCAGGTCCCTCGGAGGGGCAACTAATGAAAAACTGTTTTTT. This sequence encodes CASRSLGGATNEKLFF.

For this clone: One end of the junction varies from germline; a read error may be responsible. The DNA for the CDR3 is TGTGCCAGCAGTAAAGCGATGGGGGGAACTGAAGCTTTCTTT. Amino acid sequence: CASSKAMGGTEAFF. J is TRBJ1-1 and V is TRBV6-1; tentatively, D is TRBD1 (5 bases). CDR1 MNHNS and CDR2 SASEGT come from the germline V gene. The CDR3 loop spans 14 amino acids.

The V call is TRBV9, the J call TRBJ2-2, with 11 bases identical to TRBD2. Germline V gene data show CDR1 as SGDLS and CDR2 as YYNGEE. This CDR3 is built from 18 residues. V trimming: 5 bases; J trimming: 3 bases; junction bases outside the gene matches: 12. The CDR3: CASSGIAGGPQDTGELFF. The CDR3 nucleotides read TGTGCCAGCAGTGGGATAGCGGGGGGGCCCCAGGACACCGGGGAGCTGTTTTTT. Combining the CDR3 with reference TRBV9 and TRBJ2-2 gives the whole variable domain DSGVTQTPKHLITATGQRVTLRCSPRSGDLSVYWYQQSLDQGLQFLIQYYNGEERAKGNILERFSAQQFPDLHSELNLSSLELGDSALYFCASSGIAGGPQDTGELFFGEGSRLTVL.

The V gene is TRBV6-5, the J gene TRBJ2-7; the match to TRBD1 covers 8 bases. This CDR3 has 15 amino acids. J was trimmed by 1 base and V by 6 bases; bases with no gene match: 8. The germline CDR1 and CDR2 sequences are MNHEY and SVGAGI. CDR3 region: CASRAGTGTSYEQYF. CDR3 DNA: TGTGCCAGCAGAGCCGGGACAGGTACGTCCTACGAGCAGTACTTC.

This chain connects TRBV6-6 to TRBJ1-5; TRBD1 is a possible D gene (5 bases). Trimming took off 3 bases at V and 5 bases at J, with 11 bases between the two ends. In germline, CDR1 is MNHNY, CDR2 SVGAGI (reference sequence). The CDR3 extends over 14 amino acids. CDR3 amino acids: CASSYFGGDQPQHF. Here the CDR3 DNA reads TGTGCCAGCAGTTATTTTGGAGGGGATCAGCCCCAGCATTTT.

The gene calls are TRBV7-6 and TRBJ2-2; TRBD1 might be the D (6 bases). Germline loops: CDR1 SGHVS, CDR2 FNYEAQ. The CDR3 has 16 residues. Trimming shortened V by 2 bases and J by 7 bases, and 17 bases separated the two germline ends. In DNA form, the CDR3 reads TGTGCCAGCAGCTTACACCGGGACATCTTGGGCGGGGAGCTGTTTTTT. It codes for CASSLHRDILGGELFF. Filled out from reference TRBV7-6 and TRBJ2-2, the complete variable domain reads GAGVSQSPRYKVTKRGQDVALRCDPISGHVSLYWYRQALGQGPEFLTYFNYEAQQDKSGLPNDRFSAERPEGSISTLTIQRTEQRDSAMYRCASSLHRDILGGELFFGEGSRLTVL.